This T cell receptor (beta chain) originates from a study of T cells in Graves' hyperthyroidism and ophthalmopathy (dated by TCRdb to about 2019). A note on the overall study: Peripheral blood samples were taken at initial diagnosis, before any treatment was given. Following sampling, methimazole starting at 30 mg daily was given to hyperthyroidism patients, and high-dose intravenous methylprednisolone was given to ophthalmopathy patients. Prospective prediction of ophthalmopathy was tested in an independent validation cohort of approximately 19 hyperthyroidism patients and roughly 16 patients who later progressed to ophthalmopathy. According to the paper, TCR Vbeta CDR3 sequencing was carried out on some 140 peripheral blood samples, which came from under 50 ophthalmopathy, roughly 75 hyperthyroidism and some 17 progressor patients. TCR V-J signatures able to tell the groups apart were searched for in a discovery cohort of 90 to 100 patients, of whom over 40 had Graves' ophthalmopathy and 57 had stable Graves' hyperthyroidism. The 95 to 100 discovery patients were randomly divided into training and test sets at a 7:3 ratio. Thyroid tissue and blood T-cell repertoires from roughly six Graves' hyperthyroidism patients were also compared in the study. The study at large found these results: No statistical method was used to fix the sample size in advance, and group allocation was not hidden from the investigators. Most expanded thyroid clonotypes (frequency above 0.001) were also detected in blood, a finding suggesting that blood repertoires may reflect thyroid immune responses. In validation, the model predicted progression to ophthalmopathy a median of approximately 6.6 months before onset, with 65% to 71% sensitivity and 72.22% specificity. In cross-validation, a model built on a 13 V-J signature told ophthalmopathy apart from stable hyperthyroidism with 85% to 90% sensitivity and roughly 81% specificity, and in testing the same model reached 80%/75%.

The CDR3 goes from the cysteine to the phenylalanine over 14 residues. Of the read, only the CDR3 DNA is kept; its 42 bases are in frame from base 1. A distance of 10 bases separates the germline ends of V and J, which lose 2 bases and 3 bases respectively. The germline V gene yields MNHEY for CDR1 and SVGAGI for CDR2. In the ophthalmopathy patients, disease was moderately to severely active, with a Clinical Activity Score of 3 or more, a NOSPECS grade of 4 or more, and a duration of less than 3 months. The study excluded patients with uncontrolled infections, other autoimmune diseases, pregnancy or lactation. Diagnoses relied on clinical symptoms, serum thyroxine and TRAb, thyroid ultrasound and orbital computed tomography. Ficoll-Paque density gradient centrifugation was used to isolate PBMCs from around 10 ml of fresh peripheral blood. Total RNA was extracted using Trizol reagent, and RNA quality was assessed on an Agilent 2100 Bioanalyzer.

This clonotype was found once. No cognate antigen has been identified for it. No qualities accompany the bases; no much larger clone lies one base away. A single read is weak support. The TCR beta CDR3 regions were amplified from the RNA transcripts. The first round of RT-PCR for the TCR CDR3 was performed with the HTBI primer set and the Qiagen OneStep RT-PCR kit. Libraries were constructed in a second round of multiplex PCR, after which size selection and purification were performed. Libraries were sequenced paired-end with 100 bp reads on an Illumina HiSeq2000. The authors' pipeline ran thus. SOAPnuke was used to process the raw data, with reads discarded if the reads contained adapters or uncalled bases, had a mean Phred below 15, or lacked an exact constant-primer or identifier match. High-quality paired reads were merged using COPE v1.2.5, and each unique nucleotide sequence was defined as a clonotype. Clonotypes were aligned to IMGT TRBV, TRBD and TRBJ reference segments using MiTCR v1.1. Only V-J combinations with frequency above 0.0001, covering about 99% of repertoires, were analysed. A TCS score was defined as the ratio between F50 (clonal expansion) and ExV (chaos), using BLOSUM62-based TCRdist between CDR3 peptides within each V-J. Welch's t-statistics and random forest reduced 450 to 600 V-J features to roughly 13, which were used in a naive Bayes classifier (R e1071). The public reads were reprocessed in TCRdb via fastp at Q25 and MiXCR, keeping in-frame beta chains. Rows are combined by CDR3 protein, so each entry shows the most common genes and DNA. These V and J calls originate from TCRdb's pipeline instead of the authors' own analysis. Within this sample are under 250,000 distinct CDR3 sequences, with approximately 25% of them counted one time only. The leading ten clones occupy 30% to 40% of the sample.

Sequencing used blood. The clonotype was recovered from a woman between 40 and 50 years old with Graves' ophthalmopathy. This receptor chain uses TRBV6-5 and TRBJ1-1, and perhaps TRBD1 as D gene, on 5 matching bases. The CDR3 corresponds to CASSYTDTYTEAFF. Here is the DNA: TGTGCCAGCAGTTACACGGACACTTACACTGAAGCTTTCTTT.